These T cell receptor beta chains were read from a single sample in a study of beta chain features in type 1 diabetes. The protocol was immunoSEQ multiplex PCR, while the TCRdb copy is restricted to in-frame clones and leaves out a portion. Of 95,000 to 110,000 clones in the sample, 25% to 35% were seen once. The sequencing input was central memory CD4+ T cells from blood. These TCRs come from a woman aged 18-35 years with type 1 diabetes. Each CDR3 is given with its conserved first and last residue. Fields, in order: J gene, clone size, D gene, V gene, CDR3 protein, CDR3 DNA. A D gene is named only where the DNA matches it firmly. Size tells how often a clone was seen (once, few, many) or the class of an expanded clone, and some rows leave it out.

J: TRBJ2-1; size: once; D: TRBD2; V: TRBV15; CDR3: CATSPRTSGIIYEQFF; DNA: TGTGCCACCAGCCCTCGGACTAGCGGGATTATTTATGAGCAGTTCTTC
J: TRBJ2-7; size: few; D: TRBD1; V: TRBV6-1; CDR3: CASSDVWTGSSYEQYF; DNA: TGTGCCAGCAGTGACGTATGGACAGGGAGCTCCTACGAGCAGTACTTC
J: TRBJ2-2; size: few; D: .; V: TRBV19; CDR3: CASSPNTNTGELFF; DNA: TGTGCCAGTAGTCCCAACACGAACACCGGGGAGCTGTTTTTT
J: TRBJ1-1; size: .; D: TRBD1; V: TRBV9; CDR3: CASSAQITTGANTEAFF; DNA: TGTGCCAGCAGCGCGCAAATAACGACAGGGGCTAACACTGAAGCTTTCTTT
J: TRBJ2-1; size: .; D: .; V: TRBV7-2; CDR3: CASSPRVSSYNEQFF; DNA: TGTGCCAGCAGCCCGCGGGTAAGCTCCTACAATGAGCAGTTCTTC
J: TRBJ2-5; size: .; D: .; V: TRBV28; CDR3: CASSTRQEQETQYF; DNA: TGTGCCAGCAGTACCCGACAGGAACAAGAGACCCAGTACTTC
J: TRBJ2-1; size: .; D: .; V: TRBV7-6; CDR3: CASSLTPPAASYNEQFF; DNA: TGTGCCAGCAGCTTAACCCCCCCCGCGGCGTCCTACAATGAGCAGTTCTTC
J: TRBJ1-1; size: few; D: .; V: TRBV6-1; CDR3: CASSDQLLNTEAFF; DNA: TGTGCCAGCAGTGACCAACTACTGAACACTGAAGCTTTCTTT
J: TRBJ2-5; size: few; D: TRBD2; V: TRBV7-3; CDR3: CASSLTSVTSGRGETQYF; DNA: TGTGCCAGCAGCCTGACTAGTGTAACTAGCGGGAGAGGAGAGACCCAGTACTTC
J: TRBJ2-2; size: few; D: .; V: TRBV6-6; CDR3: CASSPSENTGELFF; DNA: TGTGCCAGCAGTCCGTCAGAGAACACCGGGGAGCTGTTTTTT
J: TRBJ1-1; size: .; D: TRBD1; V: TRBV19; CDR3: CASSRDRGRNTEAFF; DNA: TGTGCCAGTAGCCGGGACAGGGGACGGAACACTGAAGCTTTCTTT
J: TRBJ1-5; size: .; D: .; V: TRBV28; CDR3: CASNSGHFSNQPQHF; DNA: TGTGCCAGCAATTCAGGACACTTTAGCAATCAGCCCCAGCATTTT
J: TRBJ1-1; size: .; D: .; V: TRBV5-4; CDR3: CASSLSVGLGNTEAFF; DNA: TGTGCCAGCAGCTTGTCAGTGGGCTTGGGGAACACTGAAGCTTTCTTT
J: TRBJ2-1; size: .; D: TRBD2; V: TRBV6-1; CDR3: CAVRDYLYNEQFF; DNA: TGTGCCGTCCGGGACTACCTCTACAATGAGCAGTTCTTC
J: TRBJ2-3; size: .; D: TRBD1; V: TRBV29-1; CDR3: CSGGQGTDTQYF; DNA: TGCAGCGGAGGACAGGGCACAGATACGCAGTATTTT
J: TRBJ2-1; size: .; D: TRBD2; V: TRBV5-5; CDR3: CASSLDLGTRGFF; DNA: TGTGCCAGCAGCTTGGATTTAGGGACTAGGGGATTCTTC
J: TRBJ1-2; size: few; D: TRBD1; V: TRBV6-6; CDR3: CASSPRQGALGGYTF; DNA: TGTGCCAGCAGCCCCAGACAGGGGGCTCTCGGAGGCTACACCTTC
J: TRBJ1-1; size: .; D: TRBD1; V: TRBV12-5; CDR3: CASGSRGAGDTEAFF; DNA: TGTGCTAGTGGTTCCAGGGGGGCAGGGGACACTGAAGCTTTCTTT
J: TRBJ1-5; size: few; D: .; V: TRBV27; CDR3: CASTLRQGDQPQHF; DNA: TGTGCCAGCACTCTGCGGCAGGGCGATCAGCCCCAGCATTTT
J: TRBJ2-3; size: .; D: TRBD2; V: TRBV28; CDR3: CASSLSASGRGRDTQYF; DNA: TGTGCCAGCAGTTTATCCGCTAGCGGGAGAGGTAGAGATACGCAGTATTTT
J: TRBJ2-5; size: .; D: .; V: TRBV4-2; CDR3: CASSQESSRETQYF; DNA: TGTGCCAGCAGCCAAGAAAGTTCGCGAGAGACCCAGTACTTC
J: TRBJ2-1; size: .; D: .; V: TRBV21-1; CDR3: CASSKGGWRRSSYNEQFF; DNA: TGTGCCAGCAGCAAAGGAGGGTGGCGCCGGAGCTCCTACAATGAGCAGTTCTTC
J: TRBJ2-1; size: .; D: .; V: TRBV15; CDR3: CATSRGAGGRYYEQFF; DNA: TGTGCCACCAGCAGAGGGGCCGGGGGGCGATATTATGAGCAGTTCTTC
J: TRBJ2-5; size: few; D: .; V: TRBV5-1; CDR3: CASSQQETQYF; DNA: TGCGCCAGCAGCCAACAAGAGACCCAGTACTTC